This T cell receptor beta chain was found in a study of blood T cell repertoires in COVID-19. Data came from immunoSEQ multiplex PCR; TCRdb stores just in-frame clones and leaves some out. The data show fewer than 250,000 clones, with 85% to 95% seen just once and approximately 0.8% held by the top ten. V lost 1 base, J lost 2 bases, and 18 bases lay in between. CDR3 length: 17 residues. CDR1 and CDR2 (germline): SGHDT, YYEEEE. Sequencing was done on a sample of peripheral blood. The receptor's source is a man aged 25 to 40 with COVID-19, enrolled during active disease. The V and J genes are TRBV5-6 and TRBJ1-2; D remains unclear. The CDR3 DNA reads TGTGCCAGCAGCTTGCGGCAACAGCTCTACCTCAACTATGGCTACACCTTC. It encodes CASSLRQQLYLNYGYTF. Full variable domain (missing parts from reference TRBV5-6 and TRBJ1-2): DAGVTQSPTHLIKTRGQQVTLRCSPKSGHDTVSWYQQALGQGPQFIFQYYEEEERQRGNFPDRFSGHQFPNYSSELNVNALLLGDSALYLCASSLRQQLYLNYGYTFGSGTRLTVV.